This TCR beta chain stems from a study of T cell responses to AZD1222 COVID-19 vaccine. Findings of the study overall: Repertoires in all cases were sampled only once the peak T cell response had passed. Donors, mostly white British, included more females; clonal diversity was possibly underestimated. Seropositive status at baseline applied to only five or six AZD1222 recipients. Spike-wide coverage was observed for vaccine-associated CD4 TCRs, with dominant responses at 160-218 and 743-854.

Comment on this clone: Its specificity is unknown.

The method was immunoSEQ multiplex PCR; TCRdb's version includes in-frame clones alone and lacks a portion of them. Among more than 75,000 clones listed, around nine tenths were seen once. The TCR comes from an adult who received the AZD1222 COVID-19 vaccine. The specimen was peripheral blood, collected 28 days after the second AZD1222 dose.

The DNA of the CDR3 is TGTGCCAGCAGTTTAGGGGCGAGCGCTGAAGCTTTCTTT. Its protein is CASSLGASAEAFF. This sequence joins TRBV12-3 or TRBV12-4 and TRBJ1-1; D is undetermined. CDR3 length: 13 residues. With 1 base removed from V and 6 bases from J, the gap between germline ends came to 9 bases.